Below, one T cell receptor (beta chain) is given with its context. What it binds is unknown. This sample was included in a study of cytotoxic CD8 clonotypes in ibrutinib-treated CLL. Findings of the study overall: Clonality rose at ibrutinib response and fell back toward baseline at progression.

The protocol was immunoSEQ multiplex PCR, while the TCRdb copy is restricted to in-frame clones and leaves out a portion. The sample records about 160,000 clones, nearly 90% being singletons. The germline V gene encodes CDR1 SGHVS and CDR2 FQNEAQ. This CDR3 has 14 amino acids. V was clipped by 1 base and J by 5 bases, with 11 bases between them. The sample was PBMCs, taken at disease progression, from a patient treated with ibrutinib. The gene calls are TRBV7-8 and TRBJ2-5; D gene unclear. This receptor was taken from a human donor with chronic lymphocytic leukemia. Written as DNA, the CDR3 is TGTGCCAGCAGCTTAGTCGGGTTCATGGAGACCCAGTACTTC. Translation: CASSLVGFMETQYF.